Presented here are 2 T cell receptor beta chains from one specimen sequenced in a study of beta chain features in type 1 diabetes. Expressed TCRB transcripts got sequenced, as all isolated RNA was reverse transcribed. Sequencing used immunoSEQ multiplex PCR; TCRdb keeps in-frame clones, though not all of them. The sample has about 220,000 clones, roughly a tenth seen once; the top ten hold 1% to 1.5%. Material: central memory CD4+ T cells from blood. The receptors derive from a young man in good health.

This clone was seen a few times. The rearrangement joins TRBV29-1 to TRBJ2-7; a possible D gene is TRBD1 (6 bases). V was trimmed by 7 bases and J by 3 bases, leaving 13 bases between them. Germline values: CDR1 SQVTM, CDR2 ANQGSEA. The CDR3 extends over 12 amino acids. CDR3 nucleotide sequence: TGCAGCGCCCGGACAGAAAACTACGAGCAGTACTTC. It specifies CSARTENYEQYF.

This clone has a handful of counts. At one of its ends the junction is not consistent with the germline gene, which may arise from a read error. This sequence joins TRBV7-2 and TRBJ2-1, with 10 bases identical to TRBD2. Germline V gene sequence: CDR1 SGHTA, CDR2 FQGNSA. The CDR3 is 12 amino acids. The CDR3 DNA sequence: TGTGCCAGCAGATTCTCCGGGACTAGCGACGTCTTC. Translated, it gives CASRFSGTSDVF.